The next 20 T cell receptor beta chains were all read from a single sample in a study of shared clonotypes between healthy human individuals. Generated by immunoSEQ multiplex PCR, the TCRdb table keeps only in-frame clones and is missing some. The sample consists of some 240,000 clones, about 69% of them appearing once. The sample consisted of memory CD4+ T cells sorted from blood. Subset in this sample: CD45RA-negative fraction. These receptors were obtained from a man aged 25 to 40 in good health.

The J gene is TRBJ2-7, the V gene TRBV6-6, with TRBD1 as a possible D gene (5 bases). V was cut by 5 bases and J by 2 bases, with 7 bases left in between. Germline lookup yields CDR1 MNHNY and CDR2 SVGAGI (reference sequence). The CDR3 sequence is 12 residues long. CDR3 in amino acids: CASSRQTYEQYF. Written as DNA, the CDR3 is TGTGCCAGCAGTCGACAGACCTACGAGCAGTACTTC.

The CDR3 bases are TGTGCCAGCAGTGAAGCAGTGACAGGGGCTAATGAAAAACTGTTTTTT. Protein: CASSEAVTGANEKLFF. The chain carries TRBV6-1 and TRBJ1-4; 8 bases agree with TRBD1. Germline assignment: CDR1 MNHNS and CDR2 SASEGT. V lost 0 bases to trimming and J lost 3 bases; unmatched junction nucleotides: 3. The CDR3 totals 16 residues.

The chain couples TRBV2 to TRBJ2-6; D is unresolved. V was shortened by 3 bases and J by 1 base, with 1 base between the two germline ends. There are 13 residues in the CDR3. Germline V gene sequence: CDR1 SNHLY, CDR2 FYNNEI. The CDR3 loop is CASSDSGANVLTF. As DNA, the CDR3 is TGTGCCAGCAGTGATTCTGGGGCCAACGTCCTGACTTTC.

The chain recombines TRBV6-4 with TRBJ2-2, with D unresolved. The CDR3 consists of 14 residues. Trimming cost V 6 bases and J 0 bases, with 8 bases left between them. Germline values: CDR1 MRHNA, CDR2 SNTAGT. The CDR3 region has the DNA TGTGCCAGCAGACCTTTTACGAACACCGGGGAGCTGTTTTTT. Protein sequence: CASRPFTNTGELFF.

The chain links TRBV27 to TRBJ1-1; possibly TRBD1 for D (6 bases). Germline CDR1 MNHEY, CDR2 SMNVEV (reference sequence). This CDR3 contains 17 residues. The germline V and J ends were trimmed by 6 bases and 1 base, with 21 bases remaining between them. Written as DNA, the CDR3 is TGTGCCAGCAGACCCTGGGGGACATTAACCCCGAACACTGAAGCTTTCTTT. It encodes CASRPWGTLTPNTEAFF.

The chain joins TRBV6-1 to TRBJ2-1, with a tentative D call TRBD2 (6 bases). The CDR3 runs 16 residues. The germline V gene encodes CDR1 MNHNS and CDR2 SASEGT. V was cut by 3 bases and J by 7 bases, with 19 bases left in between. The CDR3 nucleotides read TGTGCCAGCAGTGATAGTTGGGGGACTGGGATTAATGAGCAGTTCTTC. Translated, it gives CASSDSWGTGINEQFF.

This chain's CDR3 is CASSPLRGGLSYEQYF. The CDR3 DNA is TGTGCCAGCAGCCCCTTGAGGGGGGGTCTCTCCTACGAGCAGTACTTC. This chain links TRBV14 with TRBJ2-7; the D gene is possibly TRBD2 (7 bases). The CDR3 covers 16 residues. The germline V gene has CDR1 SGHDN and CDR2 FVKESK. Trimming took 4 bases from V and 0 from J, leaving 16 bases between them.

The chain recombines TRBV4-1 with TRBJ2-6; 8 bases map to TRBD2. The V segment lost 4 bases and the J segment 2 bases; nucleotides outside the gene matches: 7. This CDR3 region has 17 residues. The germline V gene encodes CDR1 MGHRA and CDR2 YSYEKL. In DNA form, the CDR3 reads TGCGCCAGCAGCCTATCCCTAGCGGGCGCTGGGGCCAACGTCCTGACTTTC. Protein: CASSLSLAGAGANVLTF.

The sample holds a few counts of this clone. V usage is TRBV10-2 and J usage is TRBJ2-7; 8 nucleotides match TRBD2. The CDR3 length is 13 residues. Germline-derived CDR1 and CDR2 are WSHSY and SAAADI. V was clipped by 7 bases and J by 5 bases; unmatched bases: 7. This CDR3 is CASTTAGGNEQYF. DNA of the CDR3: TGCGCCAGCACTACGGCGGGGGGCAACGAGCAGTACTTC.

The genes are TRBV5-1 and TRBJ2-1, with D tentatively TRBD1 (6 bases). From germline, CDR1 is SGHRS and CDR2 YFSETQ. Trimming shortened V by 5 bases and J by 7 bases, and 19 bases separated the two germline ends. This CDR3 is built from 15 residues. The CDR3 region is CASRMGSGAGNEQFF. CDR3 DNA: TGCGCCAGCAGGATGGGGTCAGGGGCTGGGAATGAGCAGTTCTTC.

A few counts support this clone. V usage is TRBV7-2 and J usage is TRBJ2-2; TRBD2 aligns across 7 bases. Germline V gene data show CDR1 as SGHTA and CDR2 as FQGNSA. The CDR3 has 17 amino acids. J gave up 5 bases and V 1 base, and 10 bases lay outside the gene matches. CDR3 amino acids: CASSLGRSSGHTGELFF. CDR3 coding DNA: TGTGCCAGCAGCTTAGGAAGGTCTAGCGGACATACCGGGGAGCTGTTTTTT.

This sequence joins TRBV5-6 and TRBJ2-2, with TRBD2 identical over 8 bases. The J segment lost 3 bases and the V segment lost 5 bases, leaving 6 bases of the junction unmatched. CDR1 and CDR2 from the germline V gene are SGHDT and YYEEEE. This CDR3 contains 15 residues. CDR3 amino acids: CASSWSGRDTGELFF. In DNA, the CDR3 is TGTGCCAGCAGTTGGAGCGGGAGAGACACCGGGGAGCTGTTTTTT.

V and J are TRBV5-4 and TRBJ1-4, with a tentative D call TRBD1 (5 bases). Germline V CDR1 and CDR2: SGHNT, YYREEE (reference sequence). CDR3 size: 15 residues. Trimming took 0 bases from V and 5 from J, leaving 11 bases between them. DNA for the CDR3: TGTGCCAGCAGCTTGGGACAGAGGTGGAATGAAAAACTGTTTTTT. Its translation: CASSLGQRWNEKLFF. Supplemented by reference TRBV5-4 and TRBJ1-4, the full variable domain reads ETGVTQSPTHLIKTRGQQVTLRCSSQSGHNTVSWYQQALGQGPQFIFQYYREEENGRGNFPPRFSGLQFPNYSSELNVNALELDDSALYLCASSLGQRWNEKLFFGSGTQLSVL.

The chain uses TRBV28 and TRBJ2-6; tentatively, D is TRBD1 (6 bases). The germline V and J ends were trimmed by 1 base and 0 bases, with 7 bases remaining between them. The CDR3 spans 16 residues. Germline V gene data show CDR1 as MDHEN and CDR2 as SYDVKM. The CDR3 region is CASSLLGGSGANVLTF. The CDR3 bases are TGTGCCAGCAGTTTATTAGGGGGCTCTGGGGCCAACGTCCTGACTTTC.

CDR3: CASSGLTKTQYF. CDR3 bases: TGTGCCAGCAGTGGACTTACCAAGACCCAGTACTTC. The V gene is TRBV7-2, the J gene TRBJ2-5, with D perhaps TRBD2 (5 bases). Germline V gene sequence: CDR1 SGHTA, CDR2 FQGNSA. V was cut by 6 bases and J by 6 bases, with 11 bases left in between. This CDR3 is 12 amino acids long.

The genes are TRBV28 and TRBJ1-5; unclear D gene. The CDR3 has 10 residues. Germline-derived CDR1 and CDR2 are MDHEN and SYDVKM. V lost 6 bases to trimming and J lost 9 bases, with 6 bases between them. The CDR3 loop is CASSQRPQHF. As DNA, the CDR3 is TGTGCCAGCAGCCAGAGGCCCCAGCATTTT.

V and J are TRBV11-2 and TRBJ2-3; no definite D call. Germline V gives CDR1 SGHAT, CDR2 FQNNGV. The germline V and J ends were trimmed by 2 bases and 0 bases, with 9 bases remaining between them. CDR3 size: 15 residues. CDR3 bases: TGTGCCAGCAGCTTACGTGGGTCTAGCACAGATACGCAGTATTTT. Protein product: CASSLRGSSTDTQYF.

The rearrangement links TRBV7-2 to TRBJ1-5, with D unclear. The CDR3 extends over 15 amino acids. Trimming shortened V by 5 bases and J by 2 bases, and 13 bases separated the two germline ends. Germline V lookup: CDR1 SGHTA, CDR2 FQGNSA. The CDR3 sequence: CASSPILGRNQPQHF. CDR3 nucleotide sequence: TGTGCCAGCAGCCCCATTTTGGGTCGCAATCAGCCCCAGCATTTT.

The rearrangement joins TRBV10-2 to TRBJ2-3, with D perhaps matching TRBD1 (5 bases). Trimming removed 0 bases at V and 0 bases at J, with 13 bases between. The CDR3 runs to 17 residues. CDR1 and CDR2 from the germline V gene are WSHSY and SAAADI. CDR3 nucleotide sequence: TGCGCCAGCAGTGAGTCTCCCAGGGTGGTAAGCACAGATACGCAGTATTTT. Its protein product is CASSESPRVVSTDTQYF.

The chain links TRBV9 to TRBJ2-1, with TRBD2 identical over 8 bases. There are 15 residues in the CDR3. J gave up 8 bases and V 0 bases, and 7 bases lay outside the gene matches. Germline CDR1 is SGDLS and CDR2 is YYNGEE. The chain's CDR3 is CASSVVAGGIDEQFF. For the CDR3, the DNA is TGTGCCAGCAGCGTAGTGGCGGGAGGAATAGATGAGCAGTTCTTC.